Given below is one T cell receptor beta chain in context. As yet, its antigen is unknown. It was in the United States that all participants with HIV were treated. This specimen comes from a study of long-term antiretroviral therapy in people with HIV. Findings of the study overall: Although diversity increased after ART, it remained lower than in transplant donor controls. At every time point, clones expanded before ART dominated the repertoire. In HIV, the repertoires covered a tighter span of CDR3 lengths than in controls.

The assay used was immunoSEQ (version v3.0), run at survey level. Data came from immunoSEQ multiplex PCR; TCRdb stores just in-frame clones and leaves some out. The data contain around 28,000 clones, approximately 93% of them singletons. The TCR sequence derives from a man aged 18 to 35 with HIV. The material was unsorted PBMCs, obtained 3.1 years after starting antiretroviral therapy.

This CDR3 is CASSARQGWSTDTQYF. As DNA, the CDR3 is TGTGCCAGCAGCGCGAGACAGGGATGGAGCACAGATACGCAGTATTTT. The J gene is TRBJ2-3, the V gene TRBV7-9; 7 bases match TRBD1. CDR1 and CDR2 from the germline V gene are SEHNR and FQNEAQ (reference sequence). The CDR3 loop spans 16 amino acids. V gave up 5 bases and J gave up 0 bases; unmatched junction bases: 8.